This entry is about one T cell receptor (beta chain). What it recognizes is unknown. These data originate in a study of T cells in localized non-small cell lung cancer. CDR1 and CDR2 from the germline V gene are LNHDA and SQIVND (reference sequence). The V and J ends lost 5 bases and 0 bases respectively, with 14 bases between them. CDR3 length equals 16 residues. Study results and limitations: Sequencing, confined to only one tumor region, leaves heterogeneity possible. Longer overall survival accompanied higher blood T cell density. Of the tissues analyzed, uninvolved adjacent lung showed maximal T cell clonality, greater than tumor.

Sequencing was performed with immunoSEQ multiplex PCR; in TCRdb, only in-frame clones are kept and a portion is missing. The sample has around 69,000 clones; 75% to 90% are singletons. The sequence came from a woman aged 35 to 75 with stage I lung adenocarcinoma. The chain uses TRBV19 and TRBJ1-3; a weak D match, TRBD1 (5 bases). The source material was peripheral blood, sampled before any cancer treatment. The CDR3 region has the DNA TGTGCCAGTAGTCCCCGGCGGGACGCCTCTGGAAACACCATATATTTT. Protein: CASSPRRDASGNTIYF.